A selection of T cell receptor beta chains follows, all from one sample in a study of T cells expressing NK-cell markers. Reanalyzing the 5' RACE reads, TCRdb keeps one entry per CDR3 protein, without DNA. This sample's table reports more than 250,000 distinct CDR3 sequences. Sequencing used blood T cells: a sorted CD56 or NKG2C T cell subset, CD4+ or CD8+ T cells, or bulk PBMC T cells (not recorded which). The receptors derive from a man between 18 and 35 years old in good health. Each CDR3 is given with its conserved first and last residue. The order of the fields is CDR3 length, J gene, V gene, CDR3 protein.

len: 12
j_gene: TRBJ2-3
v_gene: TRBV20-1
CDR3aa: CSGVRSSDTQYF

len: 13
j_gene: TRBJ1-1
v_gene: TRBV12-3/TRBV12-4
CDR3aa: CASREGGRTEAFF

len: 12
j_gene: TRBJ2-1
v_gene: TRBV3-1
CDR3aa: CASSQIQGRQFF

len: 13
j_gene: TRBJ2-7
v_gene: TRBV6-5
CDR3aa: CASSSTGGSEQYF

len: 13
j_gene: TRBJ2-5
v_gene: TRBV20-1
CDR3aa: CSARDDYQETQYF

len: 14
j_gene: TRBJ2-4
v_gene: TRBV20-1
CDR3aa: CSASPLVTKNIQYF

len: 16
j_gene: TRBJ1-1
v_gene: TRBV20-1
CDR3aa: CSARGADYRDSTEAFF

len: 16
j_gene: TRBJ2-6
v_gene: TRBV20-1
CDR3aa: CSAAQGAMWGANVLTF

len: 16
j_gene: TRBJ2-5
v_gene: TRBV2
CDR3aa: CASSPRDIKQGETQYF

len: 14
j_gene: TRBJ2-4
v_gene: TRBV10-3
CDR3aa: CAISDLEGPDIQYF

len: 15
j_gene: TRBJ2-1
v_gene: TRBV12-3/TRBV12-4
CDR3aa: CASSSHRVPDNEQFF

len: 16
j_gene: TRBJ2-3
v_gene: TRBV9
CDR3aa: CASSLGGLAVGDTQYF

len: 16
j_gene: TRBJ2-5
v_gene: TRBV7-2
CDR3aa: CASSALRSGGQETQYF

len: 15
j_gene: TRBJ1-2
v_gene: TRBV7-2
CDR3aa: CASSLLQGAIDGYTF

len: 15
j_gene: TRBJ2-7
v_gene: TRBV28
CDR3aa: CASPPGTGGLYEQYF

len: 13
j_gene: TRBJ1-1
v_gene: TRBV20-1
CDR3aa: CSADQGGPTEAFF

len: 15
j_gene: TRBJ2-1
v_gene: TRBV20-1
CDR3aa: CSARDVAGGYNEQFF

len: 15
j_gene: TRBJ2-7
v_gene: TRBV20-1
CDR3aa: CSASYIYGGTYEQYF

len: 16
j_gene: TRBJ2-5
v_gene: TRBV6-2/TRBV6-3
CDR3aa: CASSYSTGSTQETQYF

len: 13
j_gene: TRBJ2-1
v_gene: TRBV6-1
CDR3aa: CASRPPTRSEQFF

len: 14
j_gene: TRBJ2-7
v_gene: TRBV6-2/TRBV6-3
CDR3aa: CASSYYGVTYEQYF

len: 15
j_gene: TRBJ1-5
v_gene: TRBV4-3
CDR3aa: CASSQDGAGGQPQHF

len: 16
j_gene: TRBJ2-5
v_gene: TRBV28
CDR3aa: CASSPITLAFTETQYF

len: 15
j_gene: TRBJ2-7
v_gene: TRBV12-3/TRBV12-4
CDR3aa: CASRVGRSLGQKQYF

len: 15
j_gene: TRBJ2-3
v_gene: TRBV5-4
CDR3aa: CASSLDGGNTDTQYF

len: 15
j_gene: TRBJ2-1
v_gene: TRBV7-2
CDR3aa: CASSFYRGNPNEQFF

len: 16
j_gene: TRBJ1-4
v_gene: TRBV15
CDR3aa: CATSRDAKGSGEKLFF

len: 15
j_gene: TRBJ2-7
v_gene: TRBV7-9
CDR3aa: CASSPRQGVAYEQYF

len: 19
j_gene: TRBJ2-5
v_gene: TRBV6-4
CDR3aa: CASLTMIAGARAYQETQYF

len: 14
j_gene: TRBJ1-1
v_gene: TRBV18
CDR3aa: CASSPLAGHTEAFF

len: 15
j_gene: TRBJ2-2
v_gene: TRBV6-2/TRBV6-3
CDR3aa: CASRRGGRATGELFF

len: 15
j_gene: TRBJ2-5
v_gene: TRBV5-1
CDR3aa: CASSPMTGGIETQYF

len: 18
j_gene: TRBJ2-6
v_gene: TRBV29-1
CDR3aa: CSVGGYGTGSSGANVLTF

len: 11
j_gene: TRBJ1-2
v_gene: TRBV12-3/TRBV12-4
CDR3aa: CASRGLYGYTF

len: 14
j_gene: TRBJ1-5
v_gene: TRBV12-3/TRBV12-4
CDR3aa: CASKSAFSNQPQHF

len: 12
j_gene: TRBJ1-6
v_gene: TRBV20-1
CDR3aa: CSADSRMKPLHF

len: 15
j_gene: TRBJ2-3
v_gene: TRBV5-1
CDR3aa: CASSSTSGRDHTQYF

len: 12
j_gene: TRBJ2-1
v_gene: TRBV7-3
CDR3aa: CASSLRGHEQFF

len: 14
j_gene: TRBJ2-7
v_gene: TRBV3-1
CDR3aa: CASSPSGSTYEQYF

len: 15
j_gene: TRBJ1-6
v_gene: TRBV10-3
CDR3aa: CAISETQGLRSPLHF

len: 14
j_gene: TRBJ1-1
v_gene: TRBV29-1
CDR3aa: CSVATRLLDTEAFF

len: 13
j_gene: TRBJ2-7
v_gene: TRBV4-1
CDR3aa: CASSQPGLAVQYF

len: 11
j_gene: TRBJ2-1
v_gene: TRBV12-3/TRBV12-4
CDR3aa: CASSRAPLKFF

len: 13
j_gene: TRBJ1-2
v_gene: TRBV5-5
CDR3aa: CASSVDRNYGYTF

len: 15
j_gene: TRBJ1-5
v_gene: TRBV19
CDR3aa: CASSKQGAGNQPQHF

len: 16
j_gene: TRBJ2-4
v_gene: TRBV20-1
CDR3aa: CSARGLDQKAKNIQYF

len: 15
j_gene: TRBJ2-3
v_gene: TRBV20-1
CDR3aa: CSATATGASTDTQYF

len: 13
j_gene: TRBJ2-3
v_gene: TRBV5-5
CDR3aa: CASSSDGGDTQYF

len: 16
j_gene: TRBJ2-4
v_gene: TRBV29-1
CDR3aa: CSVGRRLAGGVNIQYF

len: 15
j_gene: TRBJ2-1
v_gene: TRBV20-1
CDR3aa: CSARPLGSLYNEQFF

len: 15
j_gene: TRBJ2-3
v_gene: TRBV6-1
CDR3aa: CASSASGRVADTQYF

len: 16
j_gene: TRBJ2-1
v_gene: TRBV7-2
CDR3aa: CASSPLAGGIYNEQFF

len: 13
j_gene: TRBJ2-1
v_gene: TRBV27
CDR3aa: CASGDSSYNEQFF

len: 12
j_gene: TRBJ2-1
v_gene: TRBV14
CDR3aa: CASSYRGTEQFF

len: 12
j_gene: TRBJ2-1
v_gene: TRBV7-2
CDR3aa: CASSVAVGEQFF

len: 16
j_gene: TRBJ1-4
v_gene: TRBV12-3/TRBV12-4
CDR3aa: CASSRGLTATNEKLFF

len: 12
j_gene: TRBJ1-6
v_gene: TRBV20-1
CDR3aa: CSARAPNSPLHF

len: 14
j_gene: TRBJ2-5
v_gene: TRBV6-5
CDR3aa: CASSYSGAQETQYF

len: 15
j_gene: TRBJ1-2
v_gene: TRBV29-1
CDR3aa: CSVVGGLTLRGGYTF